Listed below are T cell receptor beta chains from one sample, sequenced in a study of shared clonotypes between healthy human individuals. Measured with immunoSEQ multiplex PCR; TCRdb has only the in-frame clones, and not every one. This table has around 1.4 million clones, about 98.5% appearing once. The specimen sequenced was naive CD4+ T cells sorted from blood. These receptors originate from a man aged 30-40 years in good health. The CDR3 runs from the conserved cysteine through the conserved F or W. The size entry is marked missing in some rows and otherwise reads once, few, many or a size class.

size	length	J	V	CDR3
-	14	TRBJ2-2	TRBV7-9	CASSFGQYTGELFF
-	12	TRBJ2-1	TRBV5-6	CASSTVRREQFF
-	13	TRBJ1-4	TRBV6-5	CASSRPGQEKLFF
-	13	TRBJ1-1	TRBV4-1	CASSQLAKTEAFF
once	13	TRBJ1-4	TRBV5-6	CASSGDRGPKLFF
-	14	TRBJ2-7	TRBV5-3	CARSLDLGTYEQYF
-	15	TRBJ2-7	TRBV7-2	CASSLLGQGTYEQYF
once	16	TRBJ2-1	TRBV5-1	CASSSVRAPRSGEQFF
-	15	TRBJ2-7	TRBV27	CASSLGRDPIYEQYF
-	13	TRBJ1-2	TRBV6-1	CASSVGQPYGYTF
-	15	TRBJ2-1	TRBV15	CATSVGRSSYNEQFF
-	14	TRBJ2-2	TRBV7-9	CASSLEVPTGELFF
-	15	TRBJ2-7	TRBV2	CASSRGLAGASEQYF
-	14	TRBJ2-3	TRBV19	CASSIRERADTQYF
-	14	TRBJ2-2	TRBV2	CASGPRGYTGELFF
-	16	TRBJ1-2	TRBV19	CASSTYSGTEYYGYTF
-	14	TRBJ2-5	TRBV7-9	CASSSPGGTETQYF
-	14	TRBJ1-1	TRBV5-4	CASSLAGGNTEAFF
-	17	TRBJ2-2	TRBV11-2	CASSLGWGTANTGELFF
once	13	TRBJ2-7	TRBV5-1	CIPGETNSYEQYF
-	16	TRBJ2-3	TRBV11-2	CASSLLLAGDTDTQYF
-	16	TRBJ2-5	TRBV5-6	CASSSYTGDLQETQYF
-	13	TRBJ2-7	TRBV5-4	CASSLKVVSEQYF
-	15	TRBJ2-3	TRBV7-2	CASRVSGSTPDTQYF
-	15	TRBJ2-3	TRBV6-1	CASTATSGGTDTQYF
-	16	TRBJ2-1	TRBV28	CASSPTYSDRYNEQFF
-	18	TRBJ2-6	TRBV5-1	CASSLSVYERSGANVLTF
few	13	TRBJ1-1	TRBV7-3	CASSLRPNTEAFF
-	16	TRBJ2-1	TRBV28	CASSRPLAGSNNEQFF
-	13	TRBJ2-1	TRBV18	CASSPLEGLEQFF
-	16	TRBJ2-6	TRBV5-1	CASSLALGAGANVLTF
-	15	TRBJ1-3	TRBV6-6	CASSYSQGSRNTIYF
-	16	TRBJ2-5	TRBV7-3	CASSLHPLSSQETQYF
-	13	TRBJ2-1	TRBV10-3	CAISPGDRNEQFF
-	15	TRBJ1-5	TRBV7-8	CASSRTGAGNQPQHF
-	17	TRBJ2-1	TRBV21-1	CARGRLAGPSSYNEQFF
-	13	TRBJ2-5	TRBV28	CASFRGGQETQYF
-	13	TRBJ2-3	TRBV9	CASSVVERDTQYF
-	13	TRBJ2-7	TRBV19	CASRGTGTNEQYF
-	17	TRBJ1-4	TRBV7-9	CASSSTTGTGTNEKLFF
-	16	TRBJ1-2	TRBV30	CAWSHNLAGSVGGYTF
-	13	TRBJ2-3	TRBV29-1	CSVKGQVTDTQYF